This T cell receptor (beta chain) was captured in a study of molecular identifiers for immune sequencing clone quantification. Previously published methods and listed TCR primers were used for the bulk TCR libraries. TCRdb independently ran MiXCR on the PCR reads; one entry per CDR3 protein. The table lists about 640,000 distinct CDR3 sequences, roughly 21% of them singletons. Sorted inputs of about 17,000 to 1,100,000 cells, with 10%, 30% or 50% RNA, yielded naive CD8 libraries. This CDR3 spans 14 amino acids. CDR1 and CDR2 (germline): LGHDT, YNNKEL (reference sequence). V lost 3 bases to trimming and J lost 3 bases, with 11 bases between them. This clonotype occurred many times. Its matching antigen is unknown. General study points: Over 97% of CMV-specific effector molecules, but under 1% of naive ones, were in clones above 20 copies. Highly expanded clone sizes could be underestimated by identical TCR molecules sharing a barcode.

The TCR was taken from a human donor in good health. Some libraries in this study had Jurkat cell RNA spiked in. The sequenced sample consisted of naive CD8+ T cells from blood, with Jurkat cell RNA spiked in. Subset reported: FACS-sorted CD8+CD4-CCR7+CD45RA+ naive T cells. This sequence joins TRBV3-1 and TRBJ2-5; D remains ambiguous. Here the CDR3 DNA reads TGTGCCAGCAGCCAGGGCCGAATCAAAGAGACCCAGTACTTC. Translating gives CASSQGRIKETQYF.